One T cell receptor (beta chain) is described in this entry. This may be a read error: a much more frequent sequence differs by one nucleotide. Other nucleotide sequences from this sample produce the same CDR3. The data derive from a study of shared clonotypes between healthy human individuals. The method was immunoSEQ multiplex PCR; TCRdb's version includes in-frame clones alone and lacks a portion of them. The table includes about 1 million clones, approximately 72% detected once. Losses at the gene ends were 0 bases for V and 10 bases for J; bases not matched to a gene: 4. The germline V gene encodes CDR1 SGDLS and CDR2 YYNGEE. The CDR3 extends over 14 amino acids.

The sequence was collected from a man aged 18-30 years in good health. This sequence joins TRBV9 and TRBJ2-1, with 10 bases identical to TRBD2. Sample: memory CD4+ T cells sorted from blood. The subset: CD45RA-negative fraction. The CDR3 region is CASSVVGSGGEQFF. For the CDR3, the DNA is TGTGCCAGCAGCGTAGTTGGTAGCGGGGGGGAGCAGTTCTTC.